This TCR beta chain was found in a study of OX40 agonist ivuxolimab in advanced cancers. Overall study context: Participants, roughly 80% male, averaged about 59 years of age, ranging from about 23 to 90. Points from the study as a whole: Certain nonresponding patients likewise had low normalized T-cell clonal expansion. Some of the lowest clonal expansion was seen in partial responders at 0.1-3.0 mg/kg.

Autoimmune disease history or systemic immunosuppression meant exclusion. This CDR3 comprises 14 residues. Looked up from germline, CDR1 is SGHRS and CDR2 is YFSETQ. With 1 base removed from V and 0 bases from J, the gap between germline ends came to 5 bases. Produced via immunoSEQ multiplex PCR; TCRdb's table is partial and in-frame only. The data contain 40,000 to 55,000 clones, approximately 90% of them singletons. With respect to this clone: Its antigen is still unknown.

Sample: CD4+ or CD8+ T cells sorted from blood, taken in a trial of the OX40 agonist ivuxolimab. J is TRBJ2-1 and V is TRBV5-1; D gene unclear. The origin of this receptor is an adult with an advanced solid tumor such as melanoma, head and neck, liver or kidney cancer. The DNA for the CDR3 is TGCGCCAGCAGCTTGCAGAACTCCTACAATGAGCAGTTCTTC. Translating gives CASSLQNSYNEQFF.